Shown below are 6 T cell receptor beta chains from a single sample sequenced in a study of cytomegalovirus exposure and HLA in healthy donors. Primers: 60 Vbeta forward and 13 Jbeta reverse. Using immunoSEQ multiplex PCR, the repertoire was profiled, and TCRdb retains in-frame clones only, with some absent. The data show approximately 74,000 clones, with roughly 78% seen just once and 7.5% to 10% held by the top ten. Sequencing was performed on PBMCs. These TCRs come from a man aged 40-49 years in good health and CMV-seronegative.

The DNA for the CDR3 is TGTGCCAGCAGTGAGGGCAGTGGCACAGATACGCAGTATTTT. Translation gives CASSEGSGTDTQYF. This sequence joins TRBV6-4 and TRBJ2-3; unclear D gene. Trimming took off 3 bases at V and 1 base at J, with 8 bases between the two ends. Germline CDR1 reads MRHNA; CDR2 reads SNTAGT. CDR3 length equals 14 residues.

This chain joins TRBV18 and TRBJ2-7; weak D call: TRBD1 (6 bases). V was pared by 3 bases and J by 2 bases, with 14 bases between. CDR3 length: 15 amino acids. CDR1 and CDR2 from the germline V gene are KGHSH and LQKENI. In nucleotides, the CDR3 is TGTGCCAGCTCACCCTCAACAGGGATAACCTACGAGCAGTACTTC. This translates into CASSPSTGITYEQYF.

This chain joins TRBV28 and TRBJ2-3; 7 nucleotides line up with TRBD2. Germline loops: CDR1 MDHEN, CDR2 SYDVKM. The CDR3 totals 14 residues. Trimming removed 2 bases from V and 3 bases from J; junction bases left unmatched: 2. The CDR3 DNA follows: TGTGCCAGCAGTTTACGGGGGGTGACAGATACGCAGTATTTT. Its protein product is CASSLRGVTDTQYF.

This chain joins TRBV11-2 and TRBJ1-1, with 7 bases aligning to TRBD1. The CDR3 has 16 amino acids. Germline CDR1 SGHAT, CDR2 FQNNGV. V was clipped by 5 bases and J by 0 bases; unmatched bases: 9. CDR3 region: CASSPAGTAMNTEAFF. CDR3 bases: TGTGCCAGCAGCCCAGCCGGGACAGCTATGAACACTGAAGCTTTCTTT.

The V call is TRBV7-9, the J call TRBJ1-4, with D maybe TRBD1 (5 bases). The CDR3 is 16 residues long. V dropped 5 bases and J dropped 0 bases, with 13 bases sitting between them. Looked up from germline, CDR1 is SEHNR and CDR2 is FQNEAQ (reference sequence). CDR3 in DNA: TGTGCCAGCAGCCTCGATCCGGGGGCAACTAATGAAAAACTGTTTTTT. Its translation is CASSLDPGATNEKLFF.

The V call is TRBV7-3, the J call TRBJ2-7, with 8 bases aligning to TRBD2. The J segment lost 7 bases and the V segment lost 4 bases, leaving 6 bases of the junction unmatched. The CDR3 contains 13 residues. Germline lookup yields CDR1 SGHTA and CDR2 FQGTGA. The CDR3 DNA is TGTGCCAGCAGCTCACGGGGACTAGGGGAGCAGTACTTC. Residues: CASSSRGLGEQYF.